This TCR beta chain was sequenced in a study of T-cell reconstitution after alpha-beta-depleted transplantation in children. It was with unique molecular identifiers that the TCRbeta library was prepared. A single record per CDR3 protein comes from TCRdb applying MiXCR to the PCR reads. The top ten hold around 2.3% of the sample, which has roughly 500,000 distinct CDR3 sequences, approximately 29% seen once. The V and J ends lost 6 bases and 4 bases, in that order; junction bases with no gene match: 4. Germline V CDR1 and CDR2: DFQATT, SNEGSKA (reference sequence). The CDR3 loop spans 14 amino acids. This clonotype was counted only a few times.

The source is a human donor who donated a stem cell graft to a child with aplastic anemia. This specimen was PBMCs from the stem cell graft donor, taken from the stem cell graft. The chain couples TRBV20-1 to TRBJ2-2; 11 bases are shared with TRBD2. This CDR3 reads CSAEGTSGTGELFF. The CDR3 DNA follows: TGCAGTGCGGAAGGGACTAGCGGCACCGGGGAGCTGTTTTTT.